One and the same sample provided the 25 T cell receptor beta chains below, sequenced in a study of OX40 agonist ivuxolimab in advanced cancers. Generated by immunoSEQ multiplex PCR, the TCRdb table keeps only in-frame clones and is missing some. The sample has about 80,000 clones, 90% to 95% seen once. The material was CD4+ or CD8+ T cells sorted from blood, obtained in a trial of the OX40 agonist ivuxolimab. These receptors all come from an adult with an advanced solid tumor such as melanoma, head and neck, liver or kidney cancer.

On this clone itself: The same CDR3 can be traced to other DNA sequences in this sample. The rearrangement uses TRBV5-1 and TRBJ2-2, with D maybe TRBD2 (5 bases). The V end lost 5 bases, the J end lost 3 bases, and 8 bases lay between the germline ends. CDR1 SGHRS and CDR2 YFSETQ come from the germline V gene. The CDR3 is 13 residues long. The CDR3 loop is CASSFGDTGELFF. The CDR3 region has the DNA TGCGCCAGCAGTTTCGGGGACACCGGGGAGCTGTTTTTT.

The rearrangement uses TRBV9 and TRBJ2-2, with D perhaps matching TRBD1 (6 bases). The CDR3 runs to 14 residues. Germline V gene data show CDR1 as SGDLS and CDR2 as YYNGEE. V dropped 4 bases and J dropped 7 bases, with 14 bases sitting between them. CDR3 protein: CASSPRTAGGELFF. The CDR3 nucleotides read TGTGCCAGCAGCCCTCGGACAGCTGGCGGGGAGCTGTTTTTT.

The CDR3 DNA follows: TGTGCCAGCAGAGAAGGTTACAATGAGCAGTTCTTC. Residues: CASREGYNEQFF. The genes are TRBV4-2 and TRBJ2-1; D is uncertain. CDR3 length equals 12 residues. The germline V and J ends were trimmed by 6 bases and 4 bases, with 7 bases remaining between them. Germline CDR1 is LGHNA and CDR2 is YNFKEQ.

This clone was observed once. The rearrangement joins TRBV5-6 to TRBJ2-3; maybe TRBD1 (6 bases). Germline V gene data show CDR1 as SGHDT and CDR2 as YYEEEE. The CDR3 has 15 residues. V was clipped by 4 bases and J by 4 bases, with 16 bases between them. This chain's CDR3 is CASSPLTGSADTQYF. CDR3 DNA sequence: TGTGCCAGCAGCCCACTGACAGGCAGCGCAGATACGCAGTATTTT.

The chain couples TRBV9 to TRBJ1-3; D is unclear. V lost 4 bases and J 0 bases, leaving 14 bases between the germline ends. Looked up from germline, CDR1 is SGDLS and CDR2 is YYNGEE. The CDR3 contains 16 residues. The CDR3 is CASSPRGVSSGNTIYF. CDR3 coding DNA: TGTGCCAGCAGCCCCAGAGGCGTAAGCTCTGGAAACACCATATATTTT.

This chain uses TRBV7-8 with TRBJ2-3; 7 bases match TRBD1. This CDR3 is 16 amino acids long. V lost 6 bases and J lost 2; bases outside the gene matches: 11. Germline V gene data show CDR1 as SGHVS and CDR2 as FQNEAQ. CDR3 residues: CASRARLGQHTDTQYF. CDR3 nucleotides: TGTGCCAGCAGGGCCCGGTTGGGACAGCACACAGATACGCAGTATTTT.

The V and J genes are TRBV11-1 and TRBJ2-1; unclear D gene. The ends were cut back, 3 bases at V and 7 bases at J, with 10 bases in the middle. The germline V gene has CDR1 SGHAT and CDR2 FQDESV (reference sequence). The CDR3 covers 13 residues. The CDR3 region is CASSFRLENEQFF. As DNA, the CDR3 is TGTGCCAGCAGCTTCCGGTTAGAAAATGAGCAGTTCTTC.

This chain joins TRBV28 and TRBJ2-5; possible D gene TRBD2, 5 bases. Per germline, CDR1 MDHEN and CDR2 SYDVKM. V lost 9 bases, J lost 2 bases, and 7 bases lay in between. The CDR3 is 11 residues long. CDR3 nucleotide sequence: TGTGCCAGTTCGGGGCAAGAGACCCAGTACTTC. It yields the protein CASSGQETQYF.

This clone was seen a single time. This sequence joins TRBV10-1 and TRBJ2-7; the D gene is possibly TRBD2 (6 bases). In germline, CDR1 is WNHNN, CDR2 SYGVQD (reference sequence). V was clipped by 3 bases and J by 3 bases, with 12 bases between them. The CDR3 sequence is 14 residues long. The CDR3 region has the DNA TGCGCCAGCAGTGAAGGAGGGTCACTCTACGAGCAGTACTTC. Its translation: CASSEGGSLYEQYF.

The chain links TRBV6-1 to TRBJ1-2, with 9 nucleotides matching TRBD1. The CDR3 extends over 14 amino acids. The germline V gene has CDR1 MNHNS and CDR2 SASEGT. Trimming at V came to 4 bases and at J to 8 bases, leaving 8 bases not matched to a gene. The CDR3: CASSVGQGIVGYTF. In DNA form, the CDR3 reads TGTGCCAGCAGTGTCGGACAGGGGATAGTGGGCTACACCTTC.

This chain links TRBV6-6 with TRBJ1-2; D is undetermined. The CDR3 totals 13 residues. Looked up from germline, CDR1 is MNHNY and CDR2 is SVGAGI (reference sequence). Trimming stripped 8 bases from V and 4 bases from J, with 14 bases between. Written as DNA, the CDR3 is TGTGCCAGCCGAGGCCAATCGAGCTATGGCTACACCTTC. It translates to CASRGQSSYGYTF.

The gene calls are TRBV15 and TRBJ1-6, with TRBD1 matching 8 bases. Germline V gene data show CDR1 as LNHNV and CDR2 as YYDKDF (reference sequence). CDR3 length: 14 residues. Trimming at V came to 3 bases and at J to 8 bases, leaving 3 bases not matched to a gene. Here the CDR3 reads CATSRDREDSPLHF. DNA of the CDR3: TGTGCCACCAGCAGGGACAGGGAAGATTCACCCCTCCACTTT.

This chain joins TRBV7-9 and TRBJ2-3; the match to TRBD1 covers 9 bases. The J segment lost 4 bases and the V segment lost 5 bases, leaving 7 bases of the junction unmatched. The CDR3 covers 15 residues. Germline V gene data show CDR1 as SEHNR and CDR2 as FQNEAQ (reference sequence). The CDR3 sequence: CASSRTGVDADTQYF. DNA for the CDR3: TGTGCCAGCAGCCGGACAGGGGTTGACGCAGATACGCAGTATTTT.

The chain uses TRBV7-9 and TRBJ1-4; 7 nucleotides agree with TRBD1. The germline V gene has CDR1 SEHNR and CDR2 FQNEAQ (reference sequence). This CDR3 is built from 17 residues. The J segment lost 0 bases and the V segment lost 5 bases, leaving 9 bases of the junction unmatched. The chain's CDR3 is CASSRDRAPATNEKLFF. The CDR3 coding sequence is TGTGCCAGCAGCCGGGACAGAGCCCCTGCAACTAATGAAAAACTGTTTTTT.

This clone showed up just a few times. The chain is built from TRBV19 and TRBJ1-2; a possible D gene is TRBD1 (5 bases). Trimming took 5 bases from V and 7 from J, leaving 14 bases between them. CDR1 is LNHDA and CDR2 is SQIVND in the germline V gene (reference sequence). CDR3 size: 13 residues. CDR3 residues: CASSRQTASGYTF. CDR3 DNA: TGTGCCAGTAGTCGACAGACAGCTTCTGGCTACACCTTC.

This clone was counted a few times. The chain joins TRBV18 to TRBJ1-5; 8 bases are shared with TRBD1. V lost 4 bases and J lost 2; bases outside the gene matches: 4. The germline gives CDR1 KGHSH, CDR2 LQKENI. The CDR3 extends over 15 amino acids. CDR3 coding DNA: TGTGCCAGCTCACTTGGACAGGGAGGCAATCAGCCCCAGCATTTT. Amino acid sequence: CASSLGQGGNQPQHF.

V and J are TRBV7-2 and TRBJ2-7; perhaps TRBD2 as D (6 bases). Trimming pared 6 bases from V and 6 bases from J, leaving 21 bases between. Germline CDR1 is SGHTA and CDR2 is FQGNSA. This CDR3 spans 15 amino acids. This CDR3 reads CASRSTHSNGGEQYF. CDR3 nucleotides: TGTGCCAGCAGGAGCACGCACTCAAACGGGGGCGAGCAGTACTTC. Combining the CDR3 with reference TRBV7-2 and TRBJ2-7 gives the whole variable domain GAGVSQSPSNKVTEKGKDVELRCDPISGHTALYWYRQSLGQGLEFLIYFQGNSAPDKSGLPSDRFSAERTGGSVSTLTIQRTQQEDSAVYLCASRSTHSNGGEQYFGPGTRLTVT.

The rearrangement joins TRBV15 to TRBJ1-3; tentative D call: TRBD1 (6 bases). V lost 1 base and J lost 3, with 13 bases in between. There are 16 residues in the CDR3. Germline CDR1 and CDR2: LNHNV and YYDKDF (reference sequence). CDR3 loop: CATSRGEWGRGNTIYF. The CDR3 nucleotides read TGTGCCACCAGCAGAGGGGAATGGGGGCGTGGAAACACCATATATTTT.

The chain combines TRBV28 with TRBJ2-5; 10 bases map to TRBD2. Germline CDR1 and CDR2: MDHEN and SYDVKM. The CDR3 is 20 residues long. After removal of 7 bases from V and 4 bases from J, the junction contained 24 bases not matched to a gene. The chain's CDR3 is CASNPVHPGALAGEGETQYF. The CDR3, as DNA: TGTGCCAGCAACCCTGTGCACCCGGGAGCTCTAGCGGGAGAAGGAGAGACCCAGTACTTC.

The chain is built from TRBV28 and TRBJ2-7; D not certain. The CDR3 sequence is 12 residues long. V dropped 2 bases and J dropped 2 bases, with 4 bases sitting between them. CDR1 is MDHEN and CDR2 is SYDVKM in the germline V gene. The CDR3 DNA is TGTGCCAGCAGTTTAGCGGCCTACGAGCAGTACTTC. Residues: CASSLAAYEQYF.

This clone was seen a single time. This CDR3 reads CASSRGLAGGSSEQYF. In nucleotides, the CDR3 is TGTGCCAGCTCCCGCGGACTAGCGGGAGGCTCTAGCGAGCAGTACTTC. This chain links TRBV18 with TRBJ2-7; 14 bases fit TRBD2. This CDR3 has 16 residues. Trimming cost V 6 bases and J 6 bases; bases outside gene matches: 10. Germline-derived CDR1 and CDR2 are KGHSH and LQKENI.

The chain is built from TRBV13 and TRBJ2-1; unclear D gene. Germline loops: CDR1 PRHDT, CDR2 FYEKMQ (reference sequence). Between the trimmed V and J ends, which lost 0 bases and 1 base, there was a span of 4 bases. The CDR3 spans 14 residues. The CDR3 region has the DNA TGTGCCAGCAGCTTAGGAGGGTCCTACAATGAGCAGTTCTTC. It codes for CASSLGGSYNEQFF.

V usage is TRBV6-1 and J usage is TRBJ2-7; possible D gene TRBD1, 6 bases. CDR3 length: 13 amino acids. V was pared by 5 bases and J by 5 bases, with 13 bases between. CDR1 and CDR2 from the germline V gene are MNHNS and SASEGT. The CDR3 nucleotides read TGTGCCAGCAGTAATGGACAGAGGAACGAGCAGTACTTC. Translated, it gives CASSNGQRNEQYF.

V and J are TRBV28 and TRBJ2-7, with 8 positions matching TRBD1. After removal of 6 bases from V and 9 bases from J, the junction contained 10 bases not matched to a gene. This CDR3 comprises 13 residues. Germline values: CDR1 MDHEN, CDR2 SYDVKM. The CDR3 spells CASRWAGGLGQYF. CDR3 DNA sequence: TGTGCCAGCAGATGGGCAGGGGGCTTGGGGCAGTACTTC.

The V and J genes are TRBV6-5 and TRBJ2-7; 7 positions match TRBD1. Germline-derived CDR1 and CDR2 are MNHEY and SVGAGI. The CDR3 length is 13 residues. V was pared by 8 bases and J by 1 base, with 5 bases of the junction left unmatched. The CDR3 region is CASYDRESYEQYF. The DNA of the CDR3 is TGTGCCAGCTACGACAGGGAGTCCTACGAGCAGTACTTC.